Given below is one TCR beta chain in context. In the authors' workflow: For nucleated cells, counts were estimated from reference gene primer amplification. This table comes from immunoSEQ multiplex PCR, and its TCRdb copy is limited to in-frame clones, with some not included. The DNA was the basis for D and trimming; V, J and clone size are from that table. The table records around 52,000 clones, roughly nine tenths of them present only once. The entry originates in a study of blood T cell repertoires in COVID-19. Overall study context: Collection of acute and convalescent COVID-19 samples took place in the United States, Italy and Spain. T cells, B-cell-depleted T cells, or PBMCs provided the cDNA or gDNA that served as material.

Patients of the Seattle cohort, enrolled during active infection, were followed longitudinally. With 6 bases removed from V and 1 base from J, the gap between germline ends came to 12 bases. Germline V gives CDR1 KGHSH, CDR2 LQKENI. The CDR3 runs to 14 residues. The source material was peripheral blood. The TCR comes from a woman aged 80 or over with COVID-19, enrolled during active disease. The chain employs TRBV18 and TRBJ1-1, with unresolved D. CDR3 DNA: TGTGCCAGCTCGGTTGGCAGTACGAACACTGAAGCTTTCTTT. Amino acid sequence: CASSVGSTNTEAFF.